These T cell receptor beta chains were read from a single sample in a study of T-cell memory formation after mild COVID-19. TCRdb used MiXCR to reprocess the 5' RACE reads, holding one entry per CDR3 protein. The table lists about 81,000 distinct CDR3 sequences, nearly 25% of them singletons. The sample comprised PBMCs or a T cell subset sorted from them (not recorded which). Source of these receptors: a man aged 18 to 30 who had mild COVID-19 (a few samples of this study predate the infection). Cell type and time point are not known. Each CDR3 is given with its conserved first and last residue.

j_gene | v_gene | len | CDR3aa
TRBJ2-7 | TRBV6-2/TRBV6-3 | 13 | CASSYLGTYEQYF
TRBJ2-3 | TRBV12-3/TRBV12-4 | 15 | CASSRDRVSTDTQYF
TRBJ2-1 | TRBV5-1 | 15 | CASSSREQGSSEQFF
TRBJ2-3 | TRBV4-1 | 15 | CASSQETDYTDAQYF
TRBJ2-5 | TRBV7-9 | 14 | CASSLSGAEETQYF
TRBJ1-5 | TRBV5-1 | 13 | CASSFTGGQPQHF
TRBJ2-5 | TRBV6-5 | 13 | CASRSTAQETQYF
TRBJ2-1 | TRBV4-1 | 16 | CASSQPPVGGQYEQFF
TRBJ2-3 | TRBV12-3/TRBV12-4 | 15 | CASSLAATYTDTQYF
TRBJ1-2 | TRBV11-2 | 11 | CASSLGPRGSF
TRBJ1-5 | TRBV5-1 | 16 | CASSLPRGPGTEPQHF
TRBJ2-3 | TRBV6-6 | 15 | CASSYGGLITDTQYF
TRBJ1-5 | TRBV3-1 | 16 | CASSHRLTGGNQPQHF
TRBJ1-5 | TRBV3-1 | 13 | CASSLATAQPQHF
TRBJ2-1 | TRBV7-6 | 16 | CATSLQRASSYNEQFF
TRBJ2-1 | TRBV18 | 14 | CASSPSRGSDEQFF
TRBJ2-7 | TRBV7-2 | 11 | CASSLEAQQYF
TRBJ2-1 | TRBV5-1 | 14 | CASSYGSGGNEQFF
TRBJ2-5 | TRBV7-9 | 14 | CASSSWERQETQYF
TRBJ1-2 | TRBV27 | 13 | CASSGQDLYGYTF
TRBJ2-3 | TRBV20-1 | 16 | CSAKRTGGGLTDTQYF
TRBJ2-7 | TRBV12-3/TRBV12-4 | 11 | CASGSFDEQYF
TRBJ1-1 | TRBV28 | 16 | CASSSPGLIQNTEAFF
TRBJ2-1 | TRBV7-9 | 16 | CASSLGGQGPFNEQFF
TRBJ2-2 | TRBV6-5 | 15 | CASSYSSGFTGELFF
TRBJ2-1 | TRBV4-1 | 17 | CASSQEAGTSGYNEQFF
TRBJ1-2 | TRBV6-6 | 16 | CASSYSGSGDLYGYTF
TRBJ2-5 | TRBV7-6 | 15 | CASSLGTYLAKTQYF
TRBJ1-1 | TRBV4-3 | 16 | CASSQDEDRVGTEAFF
TRBJ2-7 | TRBV9 | 15 | CASSVDVGGGYEQYF
TRBJ1-5 | TRBV6-5 | 15 | CASSYGGGSNQPQHF
TRBJ1-2 | TRBV4-3 | 12 | CASSQYDYGYTF
TRBJ2-7 | TRBV6-5 | 11 | CASTGVGEQYF
TRBJ1-2 | TRBV7-9 | 12 | CATRFWEYGYTF
TRBJ1-2 | TRBV27 | 12 | CASRGPSYGYTF
TRBJ1-1 | TRBV27 | 13 | CASSFGLNTEAFF
TRBJ2-1 | TRBV6-5 | 16 | CASSSQLAGPLNEQFF
TRBJ2-1 | TRBV11-2 | 14 | CASSLSDSYNEQFF
TRBJ1-3 | TRBV10-2 | 15 | CASSETTVSGNTIYF
TRBJ2-1 | TRBV7-9 | 15 | CASSSRQGAYNEQFF
TRBJ2-3 | TRBV12-3/TRBV12-4 | 16 | CASSLMSGGAQDTQYF
TRBJ2-7 | TRBV4-1 | 15 | CASSQESRGAGEQYF
TRBJ1-2 | TRBV6-2/TRBV6-3 | 14 | CASSSYPRDYGYTF
TRBJ1-2 | TRBV4-1 | 14 | CASSQRGLEGSYTF
TRBJ2-7 | TRBV20-1 | 12 | CSASQGSYEQYF
TRBJ1-6 | TRBV12-3/TRBV12-4 | 13 | CASSFSGDSPLHF
TRBJ1-1 | TRBV7-6 | 15 | CASSLGSTGSTEAFF
TRBJ1-2 | TRBV5-4 | 11 | CASSLQGTYTF
TRBJ2-1 | TRBV10-3 | 11 | CAIGRSAEQFF
TRBJ1-1 | TRBV5-6 | 12 | CASSLMETEAFF
TRBJ1-2 | TRBV29-1 | 12 | CSVEEVVRSYTF
TRBJ1-2 | TRBV6-6 | 14 | CASSYRSGWSGYTF
TRBJ2-5 | TRBV27 | 13 | CASSFGGQETQYF